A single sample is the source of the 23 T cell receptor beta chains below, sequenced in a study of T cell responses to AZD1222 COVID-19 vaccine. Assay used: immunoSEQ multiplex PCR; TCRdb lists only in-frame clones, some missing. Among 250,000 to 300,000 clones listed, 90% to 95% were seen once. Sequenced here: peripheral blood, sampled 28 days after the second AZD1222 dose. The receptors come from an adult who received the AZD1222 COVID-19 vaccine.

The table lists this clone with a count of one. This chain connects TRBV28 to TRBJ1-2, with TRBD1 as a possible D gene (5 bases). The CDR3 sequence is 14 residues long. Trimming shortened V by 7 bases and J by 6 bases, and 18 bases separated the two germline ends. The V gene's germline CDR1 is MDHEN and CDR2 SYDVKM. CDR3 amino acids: CASNSPGGEDGYTF. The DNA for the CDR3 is TGTGCCAGCAATTCTCCCGGGGGAGAGGATGGCTACACCTTC.

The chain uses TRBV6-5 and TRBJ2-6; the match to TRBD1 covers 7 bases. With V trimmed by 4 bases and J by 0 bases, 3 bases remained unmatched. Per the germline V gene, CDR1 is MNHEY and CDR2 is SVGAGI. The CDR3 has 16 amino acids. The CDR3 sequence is CASSSRTGSGANVLTF. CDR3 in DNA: TGTGCCAGCAGTTCACGGACAGGCTCTGGGGCCAACGTCCTGACTTTC.

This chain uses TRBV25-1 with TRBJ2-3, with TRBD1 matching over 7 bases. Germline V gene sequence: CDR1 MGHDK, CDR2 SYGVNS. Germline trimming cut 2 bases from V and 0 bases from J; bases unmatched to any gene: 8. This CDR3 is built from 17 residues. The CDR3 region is CASSEPTGVKSTDTQYF. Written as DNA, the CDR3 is TGTGCCAGCAGTGAACCAACAGGGGTCAAAAGCACAGATACGCAGTATTTT. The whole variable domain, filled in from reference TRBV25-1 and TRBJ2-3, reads EADIYQTPRYLVIGTGKKITLECSQTMGHDKMYWYQQDPGMELHLIHYSYGVNSTEKGDLSSESTVSRIRTEHFPLTLESARPSHTSQYLCASSEPTGVKSTDTQYFGPGTRLTVL.

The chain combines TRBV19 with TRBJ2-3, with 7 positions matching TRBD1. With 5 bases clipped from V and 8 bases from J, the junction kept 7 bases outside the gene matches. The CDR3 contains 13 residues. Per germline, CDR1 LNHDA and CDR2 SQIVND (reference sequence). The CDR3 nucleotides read TGTGCCAGTAGTGAGACAGGGTCGGGTACGCAGTATTTT. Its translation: CASSETGSGTQYF.

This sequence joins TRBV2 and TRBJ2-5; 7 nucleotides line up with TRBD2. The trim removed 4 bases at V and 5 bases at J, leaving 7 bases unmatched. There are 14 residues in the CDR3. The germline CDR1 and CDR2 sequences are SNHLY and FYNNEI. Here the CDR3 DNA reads TGTGCCAGCAGTGGGGGAGGGGTCGCGGAGACCCAGTACTTC. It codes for CASSGGGVAETQYF. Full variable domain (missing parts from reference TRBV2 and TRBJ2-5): EPEVTQTPSHQVTQMGQEVILRCVPISNHLYFYWYRQILGQKVEFLVSFYNNEISEKSEIFDDQFSVERPDGSNFTLKIRSTKLEDSAMYFCASSGGGVAETQYFGPGTRLLVL.

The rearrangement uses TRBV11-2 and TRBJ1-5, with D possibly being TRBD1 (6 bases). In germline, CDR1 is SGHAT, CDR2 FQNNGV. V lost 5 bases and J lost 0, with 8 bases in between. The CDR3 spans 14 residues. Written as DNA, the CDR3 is TGTGCCAGCAGCCTACAGGGTAGCAATCAGCCCCAGCATTTT. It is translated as CASSLQGSNQPQHF.

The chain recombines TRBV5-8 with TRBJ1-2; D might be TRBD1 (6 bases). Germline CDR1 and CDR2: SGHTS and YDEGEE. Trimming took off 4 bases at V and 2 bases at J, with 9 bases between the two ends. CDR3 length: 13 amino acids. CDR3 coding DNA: TGTGCCAGCAGCCTCGACAGGAACTATGGCTACACCTTC. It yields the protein CASSLDRNYGYTF.

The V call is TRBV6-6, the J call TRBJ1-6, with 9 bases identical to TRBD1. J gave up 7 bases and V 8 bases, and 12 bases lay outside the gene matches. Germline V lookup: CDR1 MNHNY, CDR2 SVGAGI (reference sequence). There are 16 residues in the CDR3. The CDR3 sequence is CASRSGTGLRNSPLHF. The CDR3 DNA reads TGTGCCAGCCGTTCCGGGACAGGGTTACGGAATTCACCCCTCCACTTT.

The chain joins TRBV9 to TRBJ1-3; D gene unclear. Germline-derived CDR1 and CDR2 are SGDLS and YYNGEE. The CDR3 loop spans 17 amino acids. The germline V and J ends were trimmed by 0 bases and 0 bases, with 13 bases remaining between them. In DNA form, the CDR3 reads TGTGCCAGCAGCGTAGGTGTCAGTTATGCCTCTGGAAACACCATATATTTT. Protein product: CASSVGVSYASGNTIYF.

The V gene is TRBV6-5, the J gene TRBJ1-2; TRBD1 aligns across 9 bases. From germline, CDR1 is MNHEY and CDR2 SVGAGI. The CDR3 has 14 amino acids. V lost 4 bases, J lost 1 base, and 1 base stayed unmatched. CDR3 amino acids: CASSWTGDNYGYTF. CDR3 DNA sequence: TGTGCCAGCAGTTGGACAGGGGATAACTATGGCTACACCTTC.

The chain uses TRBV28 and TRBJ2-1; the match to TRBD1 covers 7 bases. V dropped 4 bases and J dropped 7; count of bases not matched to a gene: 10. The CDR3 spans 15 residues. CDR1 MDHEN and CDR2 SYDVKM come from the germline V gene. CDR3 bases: TGTGCCAGCAGTTGGAGACAGGGAAGGTGGAATGAGCAGTTCTTC. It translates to CASSWRQGRWNEQFF.

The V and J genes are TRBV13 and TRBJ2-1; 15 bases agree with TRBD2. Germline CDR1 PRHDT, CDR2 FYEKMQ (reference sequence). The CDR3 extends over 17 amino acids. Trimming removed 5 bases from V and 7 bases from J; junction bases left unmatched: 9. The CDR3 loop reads CASSPRTSGRGMNEQFF. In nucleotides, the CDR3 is TGTGCCAGCAGCCCGCGGACTAGCGGGAGGGGGATGAATGAGCAGTTCTTC.

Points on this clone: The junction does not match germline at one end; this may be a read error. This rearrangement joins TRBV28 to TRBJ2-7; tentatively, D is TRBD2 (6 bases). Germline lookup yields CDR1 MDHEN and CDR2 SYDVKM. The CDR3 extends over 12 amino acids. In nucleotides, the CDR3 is TGTGCCAGCAGTTCCGCGGAGGGCTGGAGAGACTTC. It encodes CASSSAEGWRDF.

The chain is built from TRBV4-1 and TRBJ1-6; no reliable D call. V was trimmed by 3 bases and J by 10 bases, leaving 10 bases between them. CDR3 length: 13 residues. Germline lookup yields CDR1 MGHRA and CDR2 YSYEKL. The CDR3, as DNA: TGCGCCAGCAGCCACCGCCTCGGCTCACCCCTCCACTTT. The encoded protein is CASSHRLGSPLHF.

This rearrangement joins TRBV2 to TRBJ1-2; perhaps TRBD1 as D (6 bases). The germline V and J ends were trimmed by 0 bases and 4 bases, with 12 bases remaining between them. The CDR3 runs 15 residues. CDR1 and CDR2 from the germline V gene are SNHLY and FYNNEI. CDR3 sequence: CASSEADSFLYGYTF. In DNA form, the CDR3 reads TGTGCCAGCAGTGAAGCGGACAGTTTCCTCTATGGCTACACCTTC.

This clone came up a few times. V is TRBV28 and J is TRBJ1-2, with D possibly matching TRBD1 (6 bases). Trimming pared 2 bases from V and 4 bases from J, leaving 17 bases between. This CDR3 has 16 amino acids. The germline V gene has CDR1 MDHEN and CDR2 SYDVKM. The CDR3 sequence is CASSLRGAILSYGYTF. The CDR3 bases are TGTGCCAGCAGTTTACGGGGGGCGATTCTTAGCTATGGCTACACCTTC.

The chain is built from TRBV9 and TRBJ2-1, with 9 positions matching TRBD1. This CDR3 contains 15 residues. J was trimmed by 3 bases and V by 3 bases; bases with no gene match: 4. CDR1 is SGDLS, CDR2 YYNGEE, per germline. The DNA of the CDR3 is TGTGCCAGCAGCGAGGGACAGGGACTCTACAATGAGCAGTTCTTC. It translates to CASSEGQGLYNEQFF.

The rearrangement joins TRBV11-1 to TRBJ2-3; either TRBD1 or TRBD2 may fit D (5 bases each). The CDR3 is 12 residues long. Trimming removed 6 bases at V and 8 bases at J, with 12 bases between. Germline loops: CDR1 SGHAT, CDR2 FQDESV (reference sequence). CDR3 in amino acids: CASRGETFTQYF. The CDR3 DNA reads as TGTGCCAGCAGGGGGGAGACATTTACGCAGTATTTT.

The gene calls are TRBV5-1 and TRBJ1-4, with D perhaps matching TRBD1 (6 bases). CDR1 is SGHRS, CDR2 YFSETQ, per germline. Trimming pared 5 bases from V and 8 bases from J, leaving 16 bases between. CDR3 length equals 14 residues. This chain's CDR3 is CASSPWGPEEKLFF. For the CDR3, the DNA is TGCGCCAGCAGTCCGTGGGGGCCGGAAGAAAAACTGTTTTTT.

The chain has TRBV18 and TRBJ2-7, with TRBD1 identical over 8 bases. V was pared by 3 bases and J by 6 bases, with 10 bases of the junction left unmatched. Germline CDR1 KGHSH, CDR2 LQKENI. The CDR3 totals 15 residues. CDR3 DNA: TGTGCCAGCTCACCTCTTCAGGGGGCGCAAGGCGAGCAGTACTTC. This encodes CASSPLQGAQGEQYF.

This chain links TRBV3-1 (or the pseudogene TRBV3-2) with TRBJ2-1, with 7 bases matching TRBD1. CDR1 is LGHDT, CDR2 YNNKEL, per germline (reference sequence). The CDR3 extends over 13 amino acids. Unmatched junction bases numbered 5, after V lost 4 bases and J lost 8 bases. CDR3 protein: CASSLTQGYEQFF. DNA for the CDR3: TGTGCCAGCAGCCTAACACAGGGGTATGAGCAGTTCTTC.

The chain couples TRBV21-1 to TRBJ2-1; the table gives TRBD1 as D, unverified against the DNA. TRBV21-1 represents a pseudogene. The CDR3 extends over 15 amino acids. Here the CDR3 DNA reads TGTGCCAGCAGCACACAGGGGCCGCCCTACAATGAGCAGTTCTTC. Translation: CASSTQGPPYNEQFF.

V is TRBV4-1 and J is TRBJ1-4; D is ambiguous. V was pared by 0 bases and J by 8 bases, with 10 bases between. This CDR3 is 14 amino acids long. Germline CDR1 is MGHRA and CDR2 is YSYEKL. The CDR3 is CASSQEGLWEKLFF. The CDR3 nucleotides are TGCGCCAGCAGCCAAGAGGGCCTTTGGGAAAAACTGTTTTTT.